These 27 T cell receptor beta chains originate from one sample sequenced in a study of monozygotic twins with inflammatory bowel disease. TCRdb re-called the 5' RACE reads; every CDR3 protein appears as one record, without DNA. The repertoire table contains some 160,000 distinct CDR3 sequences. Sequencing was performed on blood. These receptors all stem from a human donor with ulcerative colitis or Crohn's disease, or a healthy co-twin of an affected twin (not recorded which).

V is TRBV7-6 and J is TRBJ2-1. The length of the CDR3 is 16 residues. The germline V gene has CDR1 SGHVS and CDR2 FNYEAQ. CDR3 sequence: CASSLALGSGYNEQFF.

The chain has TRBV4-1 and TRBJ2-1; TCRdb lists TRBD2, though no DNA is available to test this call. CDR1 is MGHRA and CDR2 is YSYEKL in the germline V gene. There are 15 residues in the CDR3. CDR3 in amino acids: CASSQIAGTYNEQFF.

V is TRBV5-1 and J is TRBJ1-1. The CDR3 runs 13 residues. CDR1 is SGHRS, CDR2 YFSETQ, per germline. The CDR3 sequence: CASSPQENTEAFF.

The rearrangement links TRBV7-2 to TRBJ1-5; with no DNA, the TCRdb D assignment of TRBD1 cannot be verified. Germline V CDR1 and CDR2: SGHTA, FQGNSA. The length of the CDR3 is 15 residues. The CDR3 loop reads CASSRATGSNQPQHF.

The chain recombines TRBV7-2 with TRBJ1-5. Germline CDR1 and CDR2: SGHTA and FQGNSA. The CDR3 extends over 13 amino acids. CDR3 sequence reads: CASSPRGSGPQHF.

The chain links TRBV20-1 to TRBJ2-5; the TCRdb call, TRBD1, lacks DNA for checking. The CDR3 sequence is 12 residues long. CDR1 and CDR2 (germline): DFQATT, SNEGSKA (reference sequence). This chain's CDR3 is CTPTGAIGTQYF.

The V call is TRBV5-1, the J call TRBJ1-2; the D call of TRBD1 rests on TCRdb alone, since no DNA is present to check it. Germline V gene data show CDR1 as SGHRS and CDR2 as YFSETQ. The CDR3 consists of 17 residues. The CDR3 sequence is CASSLDASGGYNYGYTF. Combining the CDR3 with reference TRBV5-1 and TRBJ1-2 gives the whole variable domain KAGVTQTPRYLIKTRGQQVTLSCSPISGHRSVSWYQQTPGQGLQFLFEYFSETQRNKGNFPGRFSGRQFSNSRSEMNVSTLELGDSALYLCASSLDASGGYNYGYTFGSGTRLTVV.

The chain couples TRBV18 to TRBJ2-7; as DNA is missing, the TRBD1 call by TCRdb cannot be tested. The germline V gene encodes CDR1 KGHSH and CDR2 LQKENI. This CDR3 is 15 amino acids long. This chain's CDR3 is CASSPPDSPTYEQYF.

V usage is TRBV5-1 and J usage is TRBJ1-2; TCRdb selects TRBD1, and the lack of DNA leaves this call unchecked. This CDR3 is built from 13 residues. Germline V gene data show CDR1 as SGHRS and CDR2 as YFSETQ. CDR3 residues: CASSFGQGTGYTF.

The CDR3 sequence: CAISGSRGGVTQYF. V usage is TRBV10-3 and J usage is TRBJ2-5; TCRdb selects TRBD2, and the lack of DNA leaves this call unchecked. This CDR3 has 14 amino acids. Germline lookup yields CDR1 ENHRY and CDR2 SYGVKD.

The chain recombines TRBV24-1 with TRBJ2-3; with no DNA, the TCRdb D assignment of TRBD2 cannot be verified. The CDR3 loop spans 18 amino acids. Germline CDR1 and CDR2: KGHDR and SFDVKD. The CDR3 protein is CATSPTPPLAGGTDTQYF.

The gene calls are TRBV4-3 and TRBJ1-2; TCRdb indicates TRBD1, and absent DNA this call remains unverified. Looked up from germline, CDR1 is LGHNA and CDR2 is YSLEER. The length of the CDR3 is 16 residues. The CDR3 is CASSQVPGTGNNGYTF.

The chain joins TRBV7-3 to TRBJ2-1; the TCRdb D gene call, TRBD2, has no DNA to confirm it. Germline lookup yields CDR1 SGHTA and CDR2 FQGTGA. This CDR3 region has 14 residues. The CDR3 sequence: CASSGLAGNNEQFF.

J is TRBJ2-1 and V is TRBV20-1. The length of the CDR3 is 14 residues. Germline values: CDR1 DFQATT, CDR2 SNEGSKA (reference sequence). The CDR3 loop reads CSARVGLGDNEQFF.

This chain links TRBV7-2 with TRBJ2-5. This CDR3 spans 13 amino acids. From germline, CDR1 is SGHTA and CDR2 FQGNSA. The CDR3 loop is CASSLGTRETQYF.

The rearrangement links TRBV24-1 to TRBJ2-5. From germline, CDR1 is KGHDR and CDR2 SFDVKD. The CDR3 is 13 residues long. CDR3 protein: CATSAWYGETQYF.

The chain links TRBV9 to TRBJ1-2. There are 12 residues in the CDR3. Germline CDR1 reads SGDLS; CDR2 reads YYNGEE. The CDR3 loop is CASSEMFGGYTF.

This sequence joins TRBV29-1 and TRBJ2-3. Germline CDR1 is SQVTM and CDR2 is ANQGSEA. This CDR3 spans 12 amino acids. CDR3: CSVVITTDTQYF.

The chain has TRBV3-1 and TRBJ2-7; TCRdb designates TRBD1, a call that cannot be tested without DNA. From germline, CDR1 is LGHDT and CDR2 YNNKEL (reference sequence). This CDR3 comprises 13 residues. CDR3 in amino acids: CASSQPTGNEQYF.

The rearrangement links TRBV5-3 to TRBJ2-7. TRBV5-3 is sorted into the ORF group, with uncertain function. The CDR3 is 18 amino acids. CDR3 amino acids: CARSLSVLQDPSSYEQYF.

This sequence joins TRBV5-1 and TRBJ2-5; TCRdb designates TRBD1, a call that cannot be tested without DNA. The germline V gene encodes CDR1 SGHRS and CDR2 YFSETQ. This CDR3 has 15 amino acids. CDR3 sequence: CASSPGGSVQETQYF.

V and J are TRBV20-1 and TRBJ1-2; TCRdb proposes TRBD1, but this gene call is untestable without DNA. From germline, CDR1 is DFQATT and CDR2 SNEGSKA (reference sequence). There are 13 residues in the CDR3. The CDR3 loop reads CSATPTTTYGYTF.

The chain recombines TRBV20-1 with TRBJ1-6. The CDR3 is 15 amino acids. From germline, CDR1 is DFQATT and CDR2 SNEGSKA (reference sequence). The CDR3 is CSARGRGTYNSPLHF.

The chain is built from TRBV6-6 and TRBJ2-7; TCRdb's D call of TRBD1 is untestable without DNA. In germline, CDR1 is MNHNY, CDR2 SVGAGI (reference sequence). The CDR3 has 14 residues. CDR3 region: CASSLGTGPYEQYF.

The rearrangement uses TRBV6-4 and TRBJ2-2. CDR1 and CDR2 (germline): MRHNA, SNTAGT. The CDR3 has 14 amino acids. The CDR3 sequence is CASRARDSTGELFF.

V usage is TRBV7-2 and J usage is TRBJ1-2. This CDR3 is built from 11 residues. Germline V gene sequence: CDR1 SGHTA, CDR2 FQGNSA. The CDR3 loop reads CASITNYGYTF.

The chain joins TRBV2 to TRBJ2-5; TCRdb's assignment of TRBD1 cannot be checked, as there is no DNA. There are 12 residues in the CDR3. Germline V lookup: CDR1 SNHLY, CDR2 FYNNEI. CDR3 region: CAWGEFQETQYF.